This TCR beta chain derives from a study of tumor-infiltrating lymphocytes in localized non-small cell lung cancer. Study-level information: Resected tumor was paired with non-adjacent uninvolved lung from the same patient.

This table comes from immunoSEQ multiplex PCR, and its TCRdb copy is limited to in-frame clones, with some not included. Altogether around 8,900 clones are present, less than 80% being singletons, with the ten largest covering 14% to 15%. Between the trimmed V and J ends, which lost 2 bases and 10 bases, there was a span of 20 bases. The CDR3 extends over 15 amino acids. The germline CDR1 and CDR2 sequences are MDHEN and SYDVKM. The sequenced material came from lung tumor tissue. The V gene is TRBV28, the J gene TRBJ1-2; possibly TRBD1 for D (6 bases). This clonotype originated in a human donor with non-small cell lung cancer. CDR3 sequence: CASSLEYGQSIIYTF. The CDR3 DNA reads as TGTGCCAGCAGTTTAGAATACGGACAGAGCATCATCTACACCTTC.